This entry lists 2 T cell receptor beta chains sequenced from one sample in a study of T-cell reconstitution after alpha-beta-depleted transplantation in children. The TCRbeta library was prepared with unique molecular identifiers. TCRdb recomputed calls from the PCR reads with MiXCR, one row per CDR3 protein. The sample includes approximately 430,000 distinct CDR3 sequences, around 15% of them seen just once. The sequences come from PBMCs, mostly from graft donor cells, collected 360 days after TCRalphabeta/CD19-depleted stem cell transplant. The receptors were gathered from a boy in the first two years of life who had a stem cell transplant for Wiskott-Aldrich syndrome, so the T cells may come from the graft donor.

A few counts support this clonotype. The rearrangement links TRBV9 to TRBJ2-1; perhaps TRBD2 as D (5 bases). Trimming cost V 0 bases and J 7 bases, with 8 bases left between them. The CDR3 has 13 residues. Germline V gene data show CDR1 as SGDLS and CDR2 as YYNGEE. The CDR3 DNA sequence: TGTGCCAGCAGCGTAGCTAGCCGGAATGAGCAGTTCTTC. It codes for CASSVASRNEQFF. The entire variable domain, with the rest obtained from reference TRBV9 and TRBJ2-1, is as follows: DSGVTQTPKHLITATGQRVTLRCSPRSGDLSVYWYQQSLDQGLQFLIQYYNGEERAKGNILERFSAQQFPDLHSELNLSSLELGDSALYFCASSVASRNEQFFGPGTRLTVL.

This clonotype has only a few counts. This chain uses TRBV6-2 or TRBV6-3 with TRBJ2-1, with 8 bases that match TRBD1. Looked up from germline, CDR1 is MNHEY and CDR2 is SVGEGT. CDR3 length: 11 residues. Trimming removed 9 bases from V and 15 bases from J; junction bases left unmatched: 10. The CDR3 is CASGITGQAFF. DNA of the CDR3: TGTGCCAGTGGAATAACGGGACAGGCGTTCTTC.